The 8 T cell receptor beta chains reported below all come from one sample, sequenced in a study of tumor and adjacent non-tumor tissue in lung cancer. TCRbeta libraries were built with three rounds of nested PCR, modified from ARM-PCR. TCRdb reprocessed the multiplex PCR reads via MiXCR and lists one record per CDR3 protein. The sample consists of tens of thousands of distinct CDR3 sequences, 80% to 85% of them appearing once. RNA was extracted from bulk tissue without any cell sorting. Sequenced input: lung tumor tissue. Source of these receptors: a woman in her forties or fifties with non-small cell lung cancer.

This clonotype was recorded only once. This sequence joins TRBV11-2 and TRBJ2-3; D is ambiguous. V gave up 5 bases and J gave up 2 bases, with 11 bases separating them. Germline V gives CDR1 SGHAT, CDR2 FQNNGV. CDR3 length: 14 residues. The CDR3 bases are TGTGCCAGCAGCACGTCGCAGTCCACAGATACGCAGTATTTT. Translation gives CASSTSQSTDTQYF. Using reference TRBV11-2 and TRBJ2-3 for the parts outside the CDR3, the full variable domain is EAGVAQSPRYKIIEKRQSVAFWCNPISGHATLYWYQQILGQGPKLLIQFQNNGVVDDSQLPKDRFSAERLKGVDSTLKIQPAKLEDSAVYLCASSTSQSTDTQYFGPGTRLTVL.

CDR3 nucleotide sequence: TGCGCCAGCAGCGAGGACGGGTCTTTTGGCTACACCTTC. It translates to CASSEDGSFGYTF. This chain joins TRBV10-2 and TRBJ1-2; D not resolved. In germline, CDR1 is WSHSY, CDR2 SAAADI. The length of the CDR3 is 13 residues. Trimming left V 6 bases short and J 7 bases short, with 15 bases between.

This clonotype appeared a single time. Lacking the conserved final phenylalanine or tryptophan, this CDR3 likely reflects a read error. The chain recombines TRBV6-2 or TRBV6-3 with TRBJ2-1; possibly TRBD1 for D (5 bases). V dropped 4 bases and J dropped 4 bases, with 23 bases sitting between them. CDR1 and CDR2 from the germline V gene are MNHEY and SVGEGT. The CDR3 consists of 18 residues. As DNA, the CDR3 is TGTGCCAGCAGTTCCCAGATTAACCGACAGACAACATACAATGAGCAGTTCTAC. As protein: CASSSQINRQTTYNEQFY.

Comments on this clonotype: Germline is not matched at one junction end, which may reflect a read error. The CDR3 coding sequence is TGTGCCAACAGCTTGTCCCCGACTGGGGATATCCAAGAGACCCAGTACTTC. Translating it yields CANSLSPTGDIQETQYF. V and J are TRBV5-6 and TRBJ2-5; D gene uncertain. The CDR3 has 17 residues. The germline V gene has CDR1 SGHDT and CDR2 YYEEEE.

The chain is built from TRBV20-1 and TRBJ2-1; D remains ambiguous. Germline V gene data show CDR1 as DFQATT and CDR2 as SNEGSKA (reference sequence). This CDR3 has 16 amino acids. The CDR3 nucleotides are TGCATTGTTCCCAGTGGGCGGTCGAGCTCCTACAATGAGCAGTTCTTC. It translates to CIVPSGRSSSYNEQFF.

The chain is built from TRBV10-1 and TRBJ2-1; D tentatively reads TRBD1 or TRBD2 (6 bases each). Per germline, CDR1 WNHNN and CDR2 SYGVQD (reference sequence). Trimming left V 5 bases short and J 11 bases short, with 28 bases between. The CDR3 spans 17 residues. The CDR3: CASSPDSGFSGGYKQFF. The CDR3 DNA sequence: TGCGCCAGCAGTCCGGACAGTGGCTTTAGCGGTGGCTATAAGCAGTTCTTC.

With regard to this clonotype: Mismatch with germline at one junction end may stem from a read error. DNA for the CDR3: TGTGCCAGCAGGTTAACCCCGAAGGGGAAGGTACAAGAGACCAAGTACTTC. Its translation is CASRLTPKGKVQETKYF. This chain connects TRBV11-2 to TRBJ2-5, with a possible D match to TRBD1 (5 bases). Germline V gene sequence: CDR1 SGHAT, CDR2 FQNNGV. The CDR3 runs to 17 residues. Based on the CDR3 plus reference TRBV11-2 and TRBJ2-5, the full variable domain is EAGVAQSPRYKIIEKRQSVAFWCNPISGHATLYWYQQILGQGPKLLIQFQNNGVVDDSQLPKDRFSAERLKGVDSTLKIQPAKLEDSAVYLCASRLTPKGKVQETKYFGPGTRLLVL.

With respect to this clonotype: One end of the junction is discordant with germline, which a read error may explain. V is TRBV6-1 and J is TRBJ2-2, with D possibly being TRBD1 or TRBD2 (5 bases each). Germline V gene sequence: CDR1 MNHNS, CDR2 SASEGT. This CDR3 has 14 amino acids. CDR3 nucleotides: TGTGCCAGCAGATTAGACCAGAACACCAGGGAGCTGTTATTT. Protein sequence: CASRLDQNTRELLF.